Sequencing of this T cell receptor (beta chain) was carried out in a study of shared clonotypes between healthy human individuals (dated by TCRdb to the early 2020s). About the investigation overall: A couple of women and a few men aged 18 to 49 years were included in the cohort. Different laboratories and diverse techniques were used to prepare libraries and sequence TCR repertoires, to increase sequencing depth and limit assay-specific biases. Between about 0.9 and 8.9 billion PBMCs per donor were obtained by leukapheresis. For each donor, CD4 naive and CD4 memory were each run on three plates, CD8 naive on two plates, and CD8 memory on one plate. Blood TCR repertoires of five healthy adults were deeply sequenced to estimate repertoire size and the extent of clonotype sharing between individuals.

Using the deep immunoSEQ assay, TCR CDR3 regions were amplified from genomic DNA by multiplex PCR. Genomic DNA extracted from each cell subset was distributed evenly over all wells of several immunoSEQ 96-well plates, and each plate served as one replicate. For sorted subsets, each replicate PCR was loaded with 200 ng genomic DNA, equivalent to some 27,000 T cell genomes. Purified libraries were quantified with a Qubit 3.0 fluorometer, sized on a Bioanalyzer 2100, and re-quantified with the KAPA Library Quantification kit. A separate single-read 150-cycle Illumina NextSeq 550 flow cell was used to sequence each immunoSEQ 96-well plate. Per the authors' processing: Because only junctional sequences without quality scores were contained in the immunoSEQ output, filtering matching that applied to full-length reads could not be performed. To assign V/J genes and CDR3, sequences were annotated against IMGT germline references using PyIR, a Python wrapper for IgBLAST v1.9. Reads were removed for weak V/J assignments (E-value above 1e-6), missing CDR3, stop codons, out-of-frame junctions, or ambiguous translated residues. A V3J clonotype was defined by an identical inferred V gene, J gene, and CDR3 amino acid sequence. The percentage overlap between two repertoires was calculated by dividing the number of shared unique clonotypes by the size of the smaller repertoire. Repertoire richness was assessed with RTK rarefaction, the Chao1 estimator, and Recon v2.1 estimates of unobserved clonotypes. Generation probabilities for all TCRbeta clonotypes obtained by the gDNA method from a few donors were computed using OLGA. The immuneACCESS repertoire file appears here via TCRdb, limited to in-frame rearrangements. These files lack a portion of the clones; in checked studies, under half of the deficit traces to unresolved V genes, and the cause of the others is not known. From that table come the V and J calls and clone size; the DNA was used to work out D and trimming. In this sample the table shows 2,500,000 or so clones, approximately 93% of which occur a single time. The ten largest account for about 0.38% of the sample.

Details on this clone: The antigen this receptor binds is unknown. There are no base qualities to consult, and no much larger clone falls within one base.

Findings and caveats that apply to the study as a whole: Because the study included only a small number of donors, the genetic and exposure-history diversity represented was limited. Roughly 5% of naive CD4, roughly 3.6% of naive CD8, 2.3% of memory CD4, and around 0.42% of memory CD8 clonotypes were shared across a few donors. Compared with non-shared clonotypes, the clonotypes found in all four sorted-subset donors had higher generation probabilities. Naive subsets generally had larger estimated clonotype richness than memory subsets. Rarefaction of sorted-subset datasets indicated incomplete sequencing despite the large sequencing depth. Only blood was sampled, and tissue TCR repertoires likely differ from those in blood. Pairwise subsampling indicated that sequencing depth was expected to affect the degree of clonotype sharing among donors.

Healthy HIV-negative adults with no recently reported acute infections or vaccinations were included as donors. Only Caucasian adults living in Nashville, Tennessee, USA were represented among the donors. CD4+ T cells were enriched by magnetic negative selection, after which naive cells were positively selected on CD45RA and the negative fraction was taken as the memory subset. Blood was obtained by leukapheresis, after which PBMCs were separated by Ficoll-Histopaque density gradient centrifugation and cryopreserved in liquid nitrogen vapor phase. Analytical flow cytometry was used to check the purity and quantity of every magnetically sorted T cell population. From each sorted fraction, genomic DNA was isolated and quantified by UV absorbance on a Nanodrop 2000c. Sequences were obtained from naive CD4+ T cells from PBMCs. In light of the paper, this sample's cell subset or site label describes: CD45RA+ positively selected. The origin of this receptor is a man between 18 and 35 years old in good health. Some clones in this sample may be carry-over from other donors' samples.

The DNA is TGCGCCAGCAGCCATGGGCCGAACACTGAAGCTTTCTTT. The resulting protein is CASSHGPNTEAFF. The chain was built from TRBV4-3 and TRBJ1-1, with the D gene not clear enough to name. Its CDR3 holds 13 amino acids, cysteine through phenylalanine. The only DNA kept is the CDR3, 39 bases in frame from the first base. Via the germline V gene, CDR1 is LGHNA and CDR2 YSLEER. The V and J ends are trimmed by 3 bases and 1 base, leaving 6 bases between them.